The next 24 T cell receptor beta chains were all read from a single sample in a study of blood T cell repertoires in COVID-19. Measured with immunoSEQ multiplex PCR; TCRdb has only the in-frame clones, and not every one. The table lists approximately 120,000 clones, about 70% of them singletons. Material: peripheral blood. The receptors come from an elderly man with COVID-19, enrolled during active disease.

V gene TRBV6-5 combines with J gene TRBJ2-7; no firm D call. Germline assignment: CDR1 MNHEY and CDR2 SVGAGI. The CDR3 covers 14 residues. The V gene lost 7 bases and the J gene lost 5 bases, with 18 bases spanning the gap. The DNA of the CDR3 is TGTGCCAGCATGCTGAGCCAGGCCTCGGACGAGCAGTACTTC. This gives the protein CASMLSQASDEQYF.

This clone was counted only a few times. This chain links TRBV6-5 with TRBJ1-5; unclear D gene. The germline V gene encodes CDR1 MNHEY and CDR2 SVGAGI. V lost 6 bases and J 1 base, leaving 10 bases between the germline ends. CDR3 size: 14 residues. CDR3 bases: TGTGCCAGCAGCACACTAGCGAGCAATCAGCCCCAGCATTTT. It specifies CASSTLASNQPQHF.

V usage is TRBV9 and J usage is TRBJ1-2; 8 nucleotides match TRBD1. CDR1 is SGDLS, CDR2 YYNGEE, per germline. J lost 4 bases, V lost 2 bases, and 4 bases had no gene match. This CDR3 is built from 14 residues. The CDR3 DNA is TGTGCCAGCAGCGTGGACAGGGAGGGCTATGGCTACACCTTC. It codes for CASSVDREGYGYTF.

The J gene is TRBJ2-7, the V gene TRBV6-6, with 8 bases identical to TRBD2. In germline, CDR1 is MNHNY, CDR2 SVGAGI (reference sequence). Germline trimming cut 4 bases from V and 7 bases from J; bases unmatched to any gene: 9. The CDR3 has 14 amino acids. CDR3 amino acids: CASSFTSGEVEQYF. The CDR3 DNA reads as TGTGCCAGCAGTTTTACTAGCGGTGAGGTAGAGCAGTACTTC.

As DNA, the CDR3 is TGTGCCAGCAGCTTAGGATACGGATACCTCCAGGGGCAGCAGTACTTC. Encoded protein: CASSLGYGYLQGQQYF. The chain has TRBV7-2 and TRBJ2-7; D might be TRBD1 (6 bases). V lost 1 base, J lost 8 bases, and 21 bases lay in between. Germline CDR1 is SGHTA and CDR2 is FQGNSA. CDR3 length: 16 amino acids.

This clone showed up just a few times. CDR3 coding DNA: TGTGCCAGCAGTCCCGGACAGGGAAGTGAAAAACTGTTTTTT. Encoded protein: CASSPGQGSEKLFF. The gene calls are TRBV6-6 and TRBJ1-4; 8 bases agree with TRBD1. V lost 5 bases to trimming and J lost 7 bases; unmatched junction nucleotides: 6. CDR1 is MNHNY and CDR2 is SVGAGI in the germline V gene (reference sequence). The CDR3 is made up of 14 amino acids.

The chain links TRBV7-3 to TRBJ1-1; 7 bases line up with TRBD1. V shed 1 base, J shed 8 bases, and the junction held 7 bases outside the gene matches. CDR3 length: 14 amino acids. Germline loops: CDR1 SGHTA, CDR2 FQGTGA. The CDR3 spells CASSLRPDRSEAFF. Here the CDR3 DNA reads TGTGCCAGCAGCTTAAGGCCGGACAGGTCGGAAGCTTTCTTT.

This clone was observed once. The CDR3 coding sequence is TGTGCCAGTCGACTAGCGGGCATAACCTACGAGCAGTACTTC. Protein sequence: CASRLAGITYEQYF. V gene TRBV2 combines with J gene TRBJ2-7; 10 nucleotides match TRBD2. Germline-derived CDR1 and CDR2 are SNHLY and FYNNEI. V lost 9 bases and J lost 2; bases outside the gene matches: 7. This CDR3 has 14 residues.

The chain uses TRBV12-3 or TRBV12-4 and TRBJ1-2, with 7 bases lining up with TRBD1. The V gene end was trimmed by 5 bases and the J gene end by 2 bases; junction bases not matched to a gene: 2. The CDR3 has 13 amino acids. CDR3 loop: CASSQGQNYGYTF. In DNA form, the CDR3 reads TGTGCCAGCAGTCAGGGACAGAACTATGGCTACACCTTC.

The DNA for the CDR3 is TGTGCCAGTAGCCCATACGGGTCACTTTCTAGCGGGAGGGCCCCTAACACCGGGGAGCTGTTTTTT. Residues: CASSPYGSLSSGRAPNTGELFF. V gene TRBV19 combines with J gene TRBJ2-2; 12 bases are a match to TRBD2. The germline V gene encodes CDR1 LNHDA and CDR2 SQIVND (reference sequence). This CDR3 comprises 22 residues. Trimming took 6 bases from V and 2 from J; bases not matched to a gene: 22. The variable domain in full, completed from reference TRBV19 and TRBJ2-2, reads DGGITQSPKYLFRKEGQNVTLSCEQNLNHDAMYWYRQDPGQGLRLIYYSQIVNDFQKGDIAEGYSVSREKKESFPLTVTSAQKNPTAFYLCASSPYGSLSSGRAPNTGELFFGEGSRLTVL.

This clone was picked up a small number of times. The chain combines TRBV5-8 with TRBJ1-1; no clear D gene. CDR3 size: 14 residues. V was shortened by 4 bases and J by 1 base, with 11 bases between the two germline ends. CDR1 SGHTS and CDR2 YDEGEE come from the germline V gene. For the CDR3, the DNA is TGTGCCAGCAGCGGCAGCGGCAGGAACACTGAAGCTTTCTTT. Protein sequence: CASSGSGRNTEAFF.

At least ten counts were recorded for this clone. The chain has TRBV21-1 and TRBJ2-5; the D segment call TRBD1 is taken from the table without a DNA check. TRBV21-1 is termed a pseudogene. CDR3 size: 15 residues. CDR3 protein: CASSKEGEDRETQYF. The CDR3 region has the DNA TGTGCCAGCAGCAAAGAAGGGGAAGACAGAGAGACCCAGTACTTC.

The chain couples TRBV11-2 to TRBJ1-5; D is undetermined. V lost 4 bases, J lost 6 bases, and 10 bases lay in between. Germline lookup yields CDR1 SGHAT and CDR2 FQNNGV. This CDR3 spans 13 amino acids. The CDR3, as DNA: TGTGCCAGCAGCTCGGTAGAGGGTCAGCCCCAGCATTTT. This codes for CASSSVEGQPQHF. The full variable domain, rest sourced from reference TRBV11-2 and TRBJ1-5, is EAGVAQSPRYKIIEKRQSVAFWCNPISGHATLYWYQQILGQGPKLLIQFQNNGVVDDSQLPKDRFSAERLKGVDSTLKIQPAKLEDSAVYLCASSSVEGQPQHFGDGTRLSIL.

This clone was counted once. In nucleotides, the CDR3 is TGTGCCACCTCGCTGGGACTAGCGGATAGCACAGATACGCAGTATTTT. Translation gives CATSLGLADSTDTQYF. The chain uses TRBV18 and TRBJ2-3; TRBD2 matches at 11 bases. CDR1 and CDR2 from the germline V gene are KGHSH and LQKENI. Trimming took 10 bases from V and 0 from J; bases not matched to a gene: 9. The CDR3 consists of 16 residues.

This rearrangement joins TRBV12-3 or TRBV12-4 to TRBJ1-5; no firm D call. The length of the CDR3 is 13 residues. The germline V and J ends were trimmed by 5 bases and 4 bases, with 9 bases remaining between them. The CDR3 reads CASSIQWNQPQHF. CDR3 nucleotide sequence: TGTGCCAGCAGTATACAGTGGAATCAGCCCCAGCATTTT.

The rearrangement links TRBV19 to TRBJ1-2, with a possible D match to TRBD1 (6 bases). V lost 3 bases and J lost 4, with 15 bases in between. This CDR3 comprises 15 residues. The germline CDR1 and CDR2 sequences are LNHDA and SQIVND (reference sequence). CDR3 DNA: TGTGCCAGTAGTATTCAGTTCCGGACAGTCTATGGCTACACCTTC. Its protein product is CASSIQFRTVYGYTF. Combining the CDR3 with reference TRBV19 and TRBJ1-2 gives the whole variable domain DGGITQSPKYLFRKEGQNVTLSCEQNLNHDAMYWYRQDPGQGLRLIYYSQIVNDFQKGDIAEGYSVSREKKESFPLTVTSAQKNPTAFYLCASSIQFRTVYGYTFGSGTRLTVV.

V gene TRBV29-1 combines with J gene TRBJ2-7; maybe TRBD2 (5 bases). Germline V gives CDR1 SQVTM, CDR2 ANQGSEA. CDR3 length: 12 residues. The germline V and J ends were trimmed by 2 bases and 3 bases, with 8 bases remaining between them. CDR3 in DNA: TGCAGCGTTGAAACGGGGTACTACGAGCAGTACTTC. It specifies CSVETGYYEQYF.

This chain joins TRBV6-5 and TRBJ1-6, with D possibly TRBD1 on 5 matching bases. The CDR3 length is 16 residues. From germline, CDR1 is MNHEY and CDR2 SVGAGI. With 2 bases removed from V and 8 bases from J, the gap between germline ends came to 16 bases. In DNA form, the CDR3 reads TGTGCCAGCAGTTACGGCGGAGGGGCTGTAGATTCACCCCTCCACTTT. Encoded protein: CASSYGGGAVDSPLHF.

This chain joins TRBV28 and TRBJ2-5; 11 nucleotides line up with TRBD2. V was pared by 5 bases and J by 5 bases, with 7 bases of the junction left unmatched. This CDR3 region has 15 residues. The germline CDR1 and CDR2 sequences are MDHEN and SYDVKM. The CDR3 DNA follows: TGTGCCAGCAGTATTCTAGCGGGAGGAGATGAGACCCAGTACTTC. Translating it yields CASSILAGGDETQYF. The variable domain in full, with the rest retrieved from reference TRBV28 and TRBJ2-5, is DVKVTQSSRYLVKRTGEKVFLECVQDMDHENMFWYRQDPGLGLRLIYFSYDVKMKEKGDIPEGYSVSREKKERFSLILESASTNQTSMYLCASSILAGGDETQYFGPGTRLLVL.

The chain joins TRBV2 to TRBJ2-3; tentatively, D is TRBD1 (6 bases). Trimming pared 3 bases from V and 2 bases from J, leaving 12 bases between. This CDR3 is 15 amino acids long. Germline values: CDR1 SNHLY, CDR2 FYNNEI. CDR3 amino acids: CASSDQGLFTDTQYF. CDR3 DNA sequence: TGTGCCAGCAGTGACCAGGGGTTGTTCACAGATACGCAGTATTTT.

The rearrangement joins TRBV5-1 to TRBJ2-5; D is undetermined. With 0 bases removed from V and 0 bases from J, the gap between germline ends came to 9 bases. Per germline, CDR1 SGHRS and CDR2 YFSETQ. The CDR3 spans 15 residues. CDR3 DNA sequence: TGCGCCAGCAGCTTGGGAAGTCAGTACCAAGAGACCCAGTACTTC. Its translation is CASSLGSQYQETQYF.

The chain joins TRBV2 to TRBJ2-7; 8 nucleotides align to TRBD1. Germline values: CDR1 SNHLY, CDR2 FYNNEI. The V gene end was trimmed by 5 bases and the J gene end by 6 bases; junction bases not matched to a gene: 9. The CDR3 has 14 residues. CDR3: CASSWTGTGGEQYF. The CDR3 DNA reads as TGTGCCAGCAGTTGGACCGGGACAGGAGGCGAGCAGTACTTC. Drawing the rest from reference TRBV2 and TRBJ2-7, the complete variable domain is EPEVTQTPSHQVTQMGQEVILRCVPISNHLYFYWYRQILGQKVEFLVSFYNNEISEKSEIFDDQFSVERPDGSNFTLKIRSTKLEDSAMYFCASSWTGTGGEQYFGPGTRLTVT.

DNA for the CDR3: TGCGCCAGCAGCCAACCTAGCGGGATCACAGATACGCAGTATTTT. Translation: CASSQPSGITDTQYF. The V and J genes are TRBV4-1 and TRBJ2-3, with 9 bases lining up with TRBD2. J gave up 2 bases and V 2 bases, and 2 bases lay outside the gene matches. CDR3 length: 15 amino acids. In germline, CDR1 is MGHRA, CDR2 YSYEKL.

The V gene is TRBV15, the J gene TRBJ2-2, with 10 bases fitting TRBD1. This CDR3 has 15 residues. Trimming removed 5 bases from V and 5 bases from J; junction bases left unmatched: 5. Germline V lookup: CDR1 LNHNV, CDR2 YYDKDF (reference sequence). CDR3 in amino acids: CATSRRQGATGELFF. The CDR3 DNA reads TGTGCCACCAGCCGAAGACAGGGGGCGACCGGGGAGCTGTTTTTT.